Reported below is one T cell receptor (beta chain). Its antigen is not yet known. There are no base qualities to consult, and no much larger clone falls within one base. The sample comes from a study of T-cell memory formation after mild COVID-19 (dated by TCRdb to about 2021). With respect to the entire study: TCR sequence clusters from the two donors were largely donor specific. T-cell clones expanding and contracting after mild COVID-19 in two donors were tracked by longitudinal TCRalpha and TCRbeta repertoire sequencing. Two young, previously healthy adult volunteers made up the cohort, one male and one female. The investigation overall reported the following: Contracting CD4+ clones turned up mainly in the CM and EM memory subsets, whereas EMRA was where CD8+ clones were enriched. Clones that contracted from day 15 to 85 showed balanced CD4/CD8 phenotypes, whereas a second wave of clones that expanded from day 15 to 37 leaned towards CD4+. Some responding clones were found in pre-infection memory, which suggests that pre-existing cross-reactive memory T cells took part in the SARS-CoV-2 response. The study covered only two mild cases, and larger cohorts including severe cases with pre-infection samples were considered necessary. Whether the second-wave clones peaking on day 37 were SARS-CoV-2 specific was not confirmed.

These reads were obtained on an Illumina NovaSeq 6000. TCRalpha and TCRbeta cDNA libraries were constructed by 5'RACE with constant-segment primers, with sample barcodes and unique molecular identifiers being introduced. RNA was extracted from every sample with Trizol reagent. Library amplification was performed in two PCR steps, and a second sample barcode and Illumina TruSeq adapters were introduced in the second step. Libraries were sequenced on an Illumina NovaSeq with 2 x 150 bp paired-end reads. On the authors' methods: With migec v1.2.7, reads were demultiplexed and then collapsed into UMI-guided consensus sequences. Using mixcr v2.1.11, UMI consensuses were aligned to TRA and TRB V and J templates and then assembled into clonotypes. A clonotype was counted as expanded or contracted only when both edgeR and NoisET called the clonotype significant, with the noise models trained on biological replicates. For edgeR calls, the cutoffs were a false discovery rate-adjusted p below 0.01 and a log2 fold-change threshold of 1. As an exploratory analysis of dynamics, max-normalized trajectories of the 1000 most abundant clonotypes were examined by PCA with hierarchical clustering. Each responding clone was given a CD4 or CD8 phenotype based on the CD4+ and CD8+ repertoires, which had been sequenced separately. The public reads were quality trimmed at Q25 with fastp and then assembled into clones with MiXCR by TCRdb, keeping productive beta chains. Rows with a matching CDR3 protein are joined into one entry that keeps the most common DNA and genes. The V and J calls follow TCRdb's processing rather than the paper's. The sample records 280,000 or so distinct CDR3 sequences, roughly 8.2% of which are singletons. The ten largest clones take up about 22% of the sample.

Ficoll-Paque density gradient centrifugation was used to isolate PBMCs. CDR1 is given as ENHRY and CDR2 as SYGVKD, both from the germline V gene. Taken from cysteine to phenylalanine, the CDR3 has 15 residues. The sequence is cut down to CDR3 DNA, 45 bases in frame from base 1. Deletion took 1 base off V and 5 bases off J, with a span of 12 bases between the germline ends. Sequencing was performed on PBMCs or a T cell subset sorted from them (not recorded which). This clonotype was obtained from a man between 18 and 29 years old who had mild COVID-19 (a few samples of this study predate the infection). The sample titles of this study are shuffled in the database, so cell type and time point are left out; the donor was told from shared clones. The chain joins TRBV10-3 to TRBJ1-5; the D gene is possibly TRBD1, with 5 bases matching. CDR3 reads: CAISEYRGGDQPQHF. The nucleotide sequence reads as follows: TGTGCCATCAGTGAGTATCGTGGGGGGGATCAGCCCCAGCATTTT.